The present T cell receptor beta chain was sequenced within a study of beta chain features in type 1 diabetes. Study context: Age, gender and cell yields were alike across patients and healthy donors. Study-wide points: TCRB CDR3 length was moderately but significantly reduced in all four CD4+ subsets of Type 1 diabetes patients.

Note on this clone: Its antigen is not known.

There are 13 residues in the CDR3. Looked up from germline, CDR1 is MNHEY and CDR2 is SVGAGI. V lost 8 bases and J 3 bases, leaving 10 bases between the germline ends. The entirety of the isolated RNA underwent reverse transcription, so expressed TCRB transcripts were sequenced. The method was immunoSEQ multiplex PCR; TCRdb's version includes in-frame clones alone and lacks a portion of them. The repertoire consists of about 370,000 clones, with approximately 15% occurring once and the leading ten covering 0.019%. Input material: naive CD4+ T cells from blood. The rearrangement links TRBV6-5 to TRBJ2-2, with D tentatively TRBD2 (5 bases). This sequence was found in a young woman in good health. The CDR3 protein is CASLAWYTGELFF. The CDR3 DNA is TGTGCCAGCTTAGCGTGGTACACCGGGGAGCTGTTTTTT.